This T cell receptor (beta chain) is drawn from a study of T cell repertoires in cytomegalovirus infection. Study background: Recently identified HLA-C-restricted CMV epitopes were among the peptides used. TCR beta signatures that were public indicated CMV infection and matching HLA type. Study-level points and caveats: What dominated the ex vivo response were HLA-C-restricted CMV-specific TCR beta clonotypes. Adding up the frequency of public TCR beta families identified people who carried CMV plus the relevant HLA.

The CDR3 loop spans 13 amino acids. V lost 5 bases, J lost 15 bases, and 12 bases stayed unmatched. Germline V gene lookup returns CDR1 MNHEY and CDR2 SVGEGT. Notes on this clonotype: The antigen remains undetermined.

TCRdb reanalysed the reads using MiXCR and keeps one entry per CDR3 protein. The sample holds approximately 30,000 distinct CDR3 sequences, roughly a fifth seen once. This specimen consisted of CD8+ T cells from cultured PBMCs, obtained from culture after CMV antigen stimulation. The sequence was collected from a human donor in good health (CMV status not recorded). Some clones in this sample may be carry-over from other donors' samples. This chain joins TRBV6-2 or TRBV6-3 and TRBJ2-4, with 8 bases matching TRBD1. The CDR3 loop reads CASSAPGQARSYF. The CDR3 bases are TGTGCCAGCAGTGCTCCGGGACAGGCTCGTTCGTACTTC.